The source of this T cell receptor beta chain is a study of blood T cells in healthy people across ages. The CDR3 spans 18 residues. Germline V lookup: CDR1 SGHRS, CDR2 YFSETQ. PCR was performed a second time for roughly 7 to 12 cycles using a sample-barcoded 5' primer and a J-beta primer mix. Via MiXCR, TCRdb re-called the 5' RACE reads, giving one row per CDR3 protein. There are about 780,000 distinct CDR3 sequences in the sample; more than 35% occur only once, and around a sixth lies in the top ten. This sequence was found in an elderly man in good health. Sequenced input: blood. The rearrangement uses TRBV5-1 and TRBJ2-1; 13 bases are shared with TRBD2. Judging by the DNA end, TRBJ2-7 fits better; the J call may be wrong. CDR3 amino acids: CASSPSGLAGVSYNEQYF. The CDR3 coding sequence is TGCGCCAGCAGCCCGTCAGGACTAGCGGGAGTCTCCTACAATGAGCAGTACTTC.